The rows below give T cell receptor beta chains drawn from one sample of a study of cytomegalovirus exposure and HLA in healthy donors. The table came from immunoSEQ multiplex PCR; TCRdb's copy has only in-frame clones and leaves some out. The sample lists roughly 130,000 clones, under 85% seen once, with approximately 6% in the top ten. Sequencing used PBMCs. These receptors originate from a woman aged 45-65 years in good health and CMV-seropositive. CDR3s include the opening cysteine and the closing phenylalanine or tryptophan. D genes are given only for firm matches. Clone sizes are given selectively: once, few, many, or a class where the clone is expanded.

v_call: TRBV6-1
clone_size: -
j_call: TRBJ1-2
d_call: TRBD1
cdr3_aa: CASSHPWTGEGGYTF
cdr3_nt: TGTGCCAGCAGTCACCCATGGACAGGGGAGGGTGGCTACACCTTC

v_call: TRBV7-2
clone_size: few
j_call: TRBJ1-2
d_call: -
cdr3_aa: CASSQSRQTSNYGYTF
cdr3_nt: TGTGCCAGCAGCCAGAGCCGACAGACCTCTAACTATGGCTACACCTTC

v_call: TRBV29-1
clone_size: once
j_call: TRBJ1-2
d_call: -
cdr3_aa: CSVDTRFYGYTF
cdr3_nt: TGCAGCGTTGATACCAGGTTCTATGGCTACACCTTC

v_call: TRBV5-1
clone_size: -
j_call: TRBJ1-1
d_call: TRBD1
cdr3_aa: CASSLRTGPNTEAFF
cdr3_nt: TGCGCCAGCAGCTTGAGGACAGGGCCGAACACTGAAGCTTTCTTT

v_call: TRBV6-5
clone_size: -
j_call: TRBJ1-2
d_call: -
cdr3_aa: CASSLDGNYGYPF
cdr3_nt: TGTGCCAGCAGCCTCGACGGTAACTATGGCTACCCCTTC

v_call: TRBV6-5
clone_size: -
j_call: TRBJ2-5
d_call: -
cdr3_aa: CASKLQRYQETQYF
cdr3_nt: TGTGCCAGCAAGTTACAGCGGTACCAAGAGACCCAGTACTTC

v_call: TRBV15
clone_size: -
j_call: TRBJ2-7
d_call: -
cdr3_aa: CATSRANSEQYF
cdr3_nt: TGTGCCACCAGCAGAGCGAACAGCGAGCAGTACTTC

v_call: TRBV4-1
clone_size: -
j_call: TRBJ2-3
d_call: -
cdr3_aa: CASTGLVSTDTQYF
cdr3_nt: TGCGCCAGTACGGGACTTGTAAGCACAGATACGCAGTATTTT

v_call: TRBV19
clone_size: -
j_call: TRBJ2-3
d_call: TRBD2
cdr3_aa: CASSLAGDSGDTQYF
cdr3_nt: TGTGCCAGTAGCTTGGCGGGGGACTCGGGGGATACGCAGTATTTT

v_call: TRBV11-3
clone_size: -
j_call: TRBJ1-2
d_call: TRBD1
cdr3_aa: CASSRTGRDGYPF
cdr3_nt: TGTGCCAGCAGCCGGACAGGGAGGGATGGCTACCCCTTC

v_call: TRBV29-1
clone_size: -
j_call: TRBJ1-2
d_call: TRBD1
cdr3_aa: CSVDRQGGYGYTF
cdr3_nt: TGCAGCGTTGATCGACAGGGGGGCTATGGCTACACCTTC

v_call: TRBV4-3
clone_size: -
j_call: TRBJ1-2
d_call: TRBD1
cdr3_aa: CASSQVLGGRGYTF
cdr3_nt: TGCGCCAGCAGCCAAGTCCTAGGGGGCCGGGGCTACACCTTC

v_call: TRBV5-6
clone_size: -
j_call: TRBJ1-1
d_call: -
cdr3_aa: CASSPVSRTEAFF
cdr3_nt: TGTGCCAGCAGCCCCGTTTCCCGCACTGAAGCTTTCTTT

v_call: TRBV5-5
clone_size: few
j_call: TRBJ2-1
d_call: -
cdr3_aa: CASSLAGGGNREQFF
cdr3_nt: TGTGCCAGCAGCTTGGCCGGCGGAGGGAACCGTGAGCAGTTCTTC

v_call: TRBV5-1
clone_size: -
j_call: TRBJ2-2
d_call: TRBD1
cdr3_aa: CASRKAGGNTGELFF
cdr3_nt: TGCGCCAGCAGAAAGGCAGGGGGGAACACCGGGGAGCTGTTTTTT

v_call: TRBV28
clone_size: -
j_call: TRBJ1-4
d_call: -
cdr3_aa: CATQQLAEKLFF
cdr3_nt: TGTGCCACGCAGCAGTTGGCGGAGAAACTGTTTTTT

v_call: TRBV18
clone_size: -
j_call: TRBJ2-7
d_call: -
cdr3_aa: CASSRLQGSYEQYF
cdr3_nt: TGTGCCAGCTCCCGCCTACAGGGTTCCTACGAGCAGTACTTC

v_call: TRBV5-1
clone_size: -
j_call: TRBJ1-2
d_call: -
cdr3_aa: CASSLGTGLGGYTF
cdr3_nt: TGCGCCAGCAGCTTGGGAACAGGGCTGGGTGGCTACACCTTC

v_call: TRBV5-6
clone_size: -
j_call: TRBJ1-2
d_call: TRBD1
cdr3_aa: CASSLEQGQWGNNYGYTF
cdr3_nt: TGTGCCAGCAGCTTGGAGCAGGGACAGTGGGGAAATAACTATGGCTACACCTTC

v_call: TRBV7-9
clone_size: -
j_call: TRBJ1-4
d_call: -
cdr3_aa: CASSLTANEKLFF
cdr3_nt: TGTGCCAGCAGCTTAACGGCTAATGAAAAACTGTTTTTT

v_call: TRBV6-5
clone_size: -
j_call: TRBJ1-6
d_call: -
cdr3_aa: CASRTGLHSPLHF
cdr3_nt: TGTGCCAGCAGGACAGGTTTACATTCACCCCTCCACTTT

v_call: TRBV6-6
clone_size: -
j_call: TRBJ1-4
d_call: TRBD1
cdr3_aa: CASSLTTGGGNEKLFF
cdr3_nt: TGTGCCAGCAGTTTAACCACAGGGGGGGGAAATGAAAAACTGTTTTTT

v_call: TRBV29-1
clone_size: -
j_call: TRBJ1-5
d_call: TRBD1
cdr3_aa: CSVLTGADQPQHF
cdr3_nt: TGCAGCGTTTTAACAGGGGCTGATCAGCCCCAGCATTTT